This TCR beta chain was captured in a study of blood T cell repertoires in COVID-19. Study background: Material from acute and convalescent COVID-19 was sourced from the United States, Italy and Spain. The analysed material was cDNA or gDNA that came from T cells, B-cell-depleted T cells, or PBMCs.

Authors' methods: Reference gene primer amplification in the assay estimated nucleated cell counts. This table comes from immunoSEQ multiplex PCR, and its TCRdb copy is limited to in-frame clones, with some not included. V and J calls and clone size are copied from that table; D and trimming were computed from the DNA. The table includes roughly 120,000 clones, approximately 87% detected once. After removal of 6 bases from V and 2 bases from J, the junction contained 2 bases not matched to a gene. The CDR3 spans 14 residues. In germline, CDR1 is WNHNN, CDR2 SYGVQD (reference sequence). The sequenced material came from peripheral blood. The chain uses TRBV10-1 and TRBJ2-3; TRBD2 aligns across 10 bases. The TCR was taken from a man between 65 and 79 years old who had recovered from COVID-19. CDR3 sequence (DNA): TGCGCCAGCAGCGGACTAGCGGCCACAGATACGCAGTATTTT. Amino acids: CASSGLAATDTQYF.